The 15 T cell receptor beta chains presented below share a single source sample, sequenced in a study of regulatory T cells in long-lasting Graves disease. For TCR beta, libraries came from iRepertoire HTBI primers and Arm-PCR of CDR3 regions. TCRdb re-derived calls from the multiplex PCR reads in MiXCR, one entry per CDR3 protein. The sample consists of 240,000 or so distinct CDR3 sequences, around 20% of them appearing once. Stated time point: newly diagnosed GD, antithyroid drugs for less than 3 months. RNA from PBMCs was the source of the TCR library. Sequenced material: peripheral blood mononuclear cells (PBMCs), taken at new diagnosis, from a patient treated with antithyroid drugs. Receptors were obtained from a female donor with Graves disease.

This clonotype has a count of ten or more. This chain uses TRBV7-3 with TRBJ2-1; D uncertain. The CDR3 is 15 residues long. V was trimmed by 2 bases and J by 2 bases, leaving 10 bases between them. Germline-derived CDR1 and CDR2 are SGHTA and FQGTGA. The CDR3 loop is CASSLSPQAYNEQFF. CDR3 DNA sequence: TGTGCCAGCAGCTTATCCCCACAAGCCTACAATGAGCAGTTCTTC. The entire variable domain, with the rest obtained from reference TRBV7-3 and TRBJ2-1, is as follows: GAGVSQTPSNKVTEKGKYVELRCDPISGHTALYWYRQSLGQGPEFLIYFQGTGAADDSGLPNDRFFAVRPEGSVSTLKIQRTERGDSAVYLCASSLSPQAYNEQFFGPGTRLTVL.

This clonotype was counted many times. The genes are TRBV9 and TRBJ2-3; 9 bases agree with TRBD2. V lost 4 bases to trimming and J lost 9 bases; unmatched junction nucleotides: 21. The CDR3 consists of 18 residues. Germline V gives CDR1 SGDLS, CDR2 YYNGEE. The CDR3 region is CASSPFEAIAGAPGTQYF. CDR3 in DNA: TGTGCCAGCAGCCCTTTTGAGGCGATAGCGGGGGCCCCGGGGACGCAGTATTTT.

In its sample, this clonotype was seen many times. The chain has TRBV6-1 and TRBJ2-6, with D maybe TRBD1 (5 bases). The length of the CDR3 is 17 residues. Germline V gives CDR1 MNHNS, CDR2 SASEGT. V lost 8 bases to trimming and J lost 0 bases, with 17 bases between them. The CDR3 DNA is TGTGCCAGCCGGTCTGACAGTGCCAGCTCTGGGGCCAACGTCCTGACTTTC. Translating gives CASRSDSASSGANVLTF.

This clonotype was observed at least ten times. The gene calls are TRBV20-1 and TRBJ2-3, with no clear D. The CDR3 has 11 residues. Germline CDR1 DFQATT, CDR2 SNEGSKA (reference sequence). V dropped 0 bases and J dropped 6 bases, with 4 bases sitting between them. The CDR3 DNA reads as TGCAGTGCTAGAGAAGGGGATACGCAGTATTTT. Its protein product is CSAREGDTQYF.

The chain is built from TRBV5-5 and TRBJ1-2, with 7 bases lining up with TRBD1. The CDR3 runs 14 residues. From germline, CDR1 is SGHKS and CDR2 YYEKEE (reference sequence). Trimming took 4 bases from V and 6 from J; bases not matched to a gene: 9. CDR3 loop: CASSRQGPYDGYTF. CDR3 nucleotide sequence: TGTGCCAGCAGCCGACAGGGACCTTATGATGGCTACACCTTC.

This clonotype was recorded many times. This chain links TRBV19 with TRBJ1-1; 10 positions match TRBD1. V was pared by 6 bases and J by 6 bases, with 4 bases of the junction left unmatched. The CDR3 consists of 13 residues. Germline lookup yields CDR1 LNHDA and CDR2 SQIVND (reference sequence). In DNA, the CDR3 is TGTGCCAGTAGCTCGGACAGGGGGTCTGAAGCTTTCTTT. It codes for CASSSDRGSEAFF.

This clonotype appeared many times. The J gene is TRBJ2-3, the V gene TRBV7-3; 12 bases match TRBD1. The length of the CDR3 is 20 residues. Germline V lookup: CDR1 SGHTA, CDR2 FQGTGA. V lost 0 bases, J lost 0 bases, and 10 bases stayed unmatched. CDR3 loop: CASSLTSGTGGLISTDTQYF. CDR3 in DNA: TGTGCCAGCAGCTTAACTTCCGGGACAGGGGGCCTAATCAGCACAGATACGCAGTATTTT.

Many counts were recorded for this clonotype. The V call is TRBV10-3, the J call TRBJ1-5; 12 bases fit TRBD1. V dropped 3 bases and J dropped 5; count of bases not matched to a gene: 5. This CDR3 contains 16 residues. CDR1 ENHRY and CDR2 SYGVKD come from the germline V gene. CDR3 protein: CAISEGTGGADQPQHF. For the CDR3, the DNA is TGTGCCATCAGTGAAGGGACAGGGGGCGCCGATCAGCCCCAGCATTTT.

Ten or more counts support this clonotype. The chain links TRBV27 to TRBJ1-4; 9 positions agree with TRBD1. CDR1 is MNHEY, CDR2 SMNVEV, per germline (reference sequence). The J segment lost 11 bases and the V segment lost 3 bases, leaving 7 bases of the junction unmatched. This CDR3 contains 14 residues. Here the CDR3 DNA reads TGTGCCAGCAGTTTGGGACAGGGCTTCGATAAACTGTTTTTT. Protein: CASSLGQGFDKLFF.

With regard to this clonotype: Given a much more abundant clone one base away, this may be a read error. CDR3 sequence (DNA): TGTGCCAGCAGCTTCGACACCGGGGAGCTGTTTTTT. It is translated as CASSFDTGELFF. J is TRBJ2-2 and V is TRBV5-4; D gene ambiguous. Germline V gene lookup returns CDR1 SGHNT and CDR2 YYREEE (reference sequence). V lost 2 bases and J lost 3, with 2 bases in between. The CDR3 has 12 amino acids.

This clonotype was found many times. The V gene is TRBV20-1, the J gene TRBJ2-5; weak D call: TRBD2 (6 bases). The CDR3 runs to 14 residues. Trimming removed 6 bases at V and 4 bases at J, with 18 bases between. CDR1 DFQATT and CDR2 SNEGSKA come from the germline V gene (reference sequence). The CDR3 sequence is CSAPLRGVLETQYF. In DNA form, the CDR3 reads TGCAGTGCCCCATTGCGGGGTGTCTTAGAGACCCAGTACTTC.

The CDR3 reads CASSLAGWDWFF. The CDR3 coding sequence is TGTGCCAGCAGCTTAGCAGGATGGGATTGGTTCTTC. The V and J genes are TRBV7-2 and TRBJ2-1, with D unclear. V was clipped by 0 bases and J by 15 bases, with 12 bases between them. The CDR3 covers 12 residues. Germline CDR1 reads SGHTA; CDR2 reads FQGNSA.

This clonotype was seen many times. The chain combines TRBV5-8 with TRBJ1-1, with TRBD1 as a possible D gene (6 bases). The CDR3 runs to 17 residues. From germline, CDR1 is SGHTS and CDR2 YDEGEE. The ends were cut back, 3 bases at V and 0 bases at J, with 18 bases in the middle. The CDR3 sequence is CASSSGVYTGLNTEAFF. The CDR3 coding sequence is TGTGCCAGCAGCTCGGGAGTGTATACAGGGCTGAACACTGAAGCTTTCTTT.

The table lists this clonotype with many counts. This chain links TRBV5-4 with TRBJ2-1; D might be TRBD1 (6 bases). The germline gives CDR1 SGHNT, CDR2 YYREEE (reference sequence). The CDR3 has 15 residues. V lost 4 bases and J 4 bases, leaving 15 bases between the germline ends. The CDR3 reads CASSRQAERYNEQFF. In DNA, the CDR3 is TGTGCCAGCAGCCGACAGGCCGAGCGATACAATGAGCAGTTCTTC.

This clonotype appeared many times. Here the CDR3 reads CASSRGGTTYNEQFF. The CDR3 region has the DNA TGTGCCAGCAGTCGCGGGGGGACAACCTACAATGAGCAGTTCTTC. This chain uses TRBV6-1 with TRBJ2-1, with TRBD2 matching over 8 bases. Germline CDR1 and CDR2: MNHNS and SASEGT. CDR3 size: 15 residues. Trimming took 5 bases from V and 2 from J; bases not matched to a gene: 5.